The 22 T cell receptor beta chains listed next were all sequenced from one sample in a study of blood T cell repertoires in COVID-19. Measured with immunoSEQ multiplex PCR; TCRdb has only the in-frame clones, and not every one. The data contain hundreds of thousands of clones, about 88% of them singletons. Specimen: PBMCs or T cells enriched from blood (not recorded which). These receptors all stem from a young woman who had been exposed to COVID-19.

This clone was picked up a small number of times. J is TRBJ1-3 and V is TRBV9; the D gene is possibly TRBD1 (6 bases). The germline V gene has CDR1 SGDLS and CDR2 YYNGEE. The CDR3 consists of 15 residues. Trimming shortened V by 0 bases and J by 4 bases, and 11 bases separated the two germline ends. The CDR3 here is CASSVDPGVGNTIYF. The CDR3 region has the DNA TGTGCCAGCAGCGTAGACCCAGGGGTCGGAAACACCATATATTTT.

CDR3 DNA sequence: TGCAGCGTTGGGACAGGGAAGGACTATGGCTACACCTTC. Protein sequence: CSVGTGKDYGYTF. The V and J genes are TRBV29-1 and TRBJ1-2; 8 bases are a match to TRBD1. V was pared by 4 bases and J by 3 bases, with 4 bases of the junction left unmatched. The CDR3 totals 13 residues. Germline V CDR1 and CDR2: SQVTM, ANQGSEA.

V is TRBV7-2 and J is TRBJ1-5, with D perhaps matching TRBD1 (5 bases). Germline V lookup: CDR1 SGHTA, CDR2 FQGNSA. The CDR3 covers 13 residues. The V end was cut by 6 bases, the J end by 2 bases, with 8 bases between. The CDR3 loop reads CASSGGGNQPQHF. The CDR3 nucleotides read TGTGCCAGCAGTGGAGGGGGCAATCAGCCCCAGCATTTT.

The chain uses TRBV13 and TRBJ2-7, with TRBD1 matching 7 bases. Per the germline V gene, CDR1 is PRHDT and CDR2 is FYEKMQ (reference sequence). The CDR3 totals 13 residues. V was pared by 0 bases and J by 5 bases, with 1 base of the junction left unmatched. The CDR3 nucleotides are TGTGCCAGCAGCTTAGGAGGGGGCGACGAGCAGTACTTC. It translates to CASSLGGGDEQYF.

V and J are TRBV19 and TRBJ2-6; TRBD1 is a possible D gene (5 bases). Germline V gives CDR1 LNHDA, CDR2 SQIVND (reference sequence). V lost 10 bases and J lost 2, with 15 bases in between. The CDR3 extends over 15 amino acids. CDR3 DNA sequence: TGTGCCACCGCCCGTGACAGAGCTGGGGCCAACGTCCTGACTTTC. Residues: CATARDRAGANVLTF.

The chain couples TRBV27 to TRBJ2-7; 12 bases agree with TRBD1. Germline CDR1 reads MNHEY; CDR2 reads SMNVEV (reference sequence). J lost 7 bases, V lost 2 bases, and 9 bases had no gene match. The CDR3 is 16 amino acids. The DNA of the CDR3 is TGTGCCAGCAGTTTAATCGGGACAGGGGGCGCGGTGGAGCAGTACTTC. Translating it yields CASSLIGTGGAVEQYF.

This sequence joins TRBV18 and TRBJ1-1; 9 nucleotides agree with TRBD1. Trimming removed 4 bases from V and 1 base from J; junction bases left unmatched: 4. Germline V gives CDR1 KGHSH, CDR2 LQKENI. The CDR3 is 15 residues long. The CDR3 loop reads CASSRTGAKNTEAFF. DNA for the CDR3: TGTGCCAGCTCACGGACAGGGGCGAAGAACACTGAAGCTTTCTTT.

The chain couples TRBV4-2 to TRBJ2-1; no clear D. CDR1 is LGHNA, CDR2 YNFKEQ, per germline. This CDR3 spans 11 amino acids. Trimming shortened V by 3 bases and J by 9 bases, and 6 bases separated the two germline ends. CDR3 loop: CASSQSLEQFF. CDR3 nucleotides: TGTGCCAGCAGCCAGAGCCTTGAGCAGTTCTTC.

The V and J genes are TRBV15 and TRBJ1-1; D possibly corresponds to TRBD1 (6 bases). CDR3 length: 12 residues. V was cut by 8 bases and J by 1 base, with 8 bases left in between. Per germline, CDR1 LNHNV and CDR2 YYDKDF (reference sequence). CDR3: CATGQTNTEAFF. DNA for the CDR3: TGTGCCACCGGACAGACGAACACTGAAGCTTTCTTT.

The V and J genes are TRBV11-2 and TRBJ2-7; 7 bases map to TRBD2. This CDR3 is built from 16 residues. V shed 2 bases, J shed 3 bases, and the junction held 10 bases outside the gene matches. Germline lookup yields CDR1 SGHAT and CDR2 FQNNGV. This CDR3 is CASSLNPSGGGYEQYF. The CDR3, as DNA: TGTGCCAGCAGCTTAAACCCGTCGGGGGGAGGCTACGAGCAGTACTTC.

This chain's CDR3 is CASGRNTGELFF. In DNA, the CDR3 is TGTGCCAGCGGGCGGAACACCGGGGAGCTGTTTTTT. V is TRBV9 and J is TRBJ2-2; D unresolved. The CDR3 spans 12 residues. Per germline, CDR1 SGDLS and CDR2 YYNGEE. V was trimmed by 7 bases and J by 1 base, leaving 5 bases between them. The full variable domain, in which reference TRBV9 and TRBJ2-2 provide the parts outside the CDR3, is DSGVTQTPKHLITATGQRVTLRCSPRSGDLSVYWYQQSLDQGLQFLIQYYNGEERAKGNILERFSAQQFPDLHSELNLSSLELGDSALYFCASGRNTGELFFGEGSRLTVL.

The chain uses TRBV12-3 or TRBV12-4 and TRBJ1-1; 7 bases are a match to TRBD1. J gave up 8 bases and V 4 bases, and 7 bases lay outside the gene matches. This CDR3 has 13 amino acids. CDR3 DNA: TGTGCCAGCAGTTACAAGGCAGGGGGGGAAGCTTTCTTT. The encoded protein is CASSYKAGGEAFF.

The sample holds a few counts of this clone. Distinct nucleotide sequences in the sample also encode this CDR3. This chain links TRBV7-3 with TRBJ1-3; D is undetermined. This CDR3 is built from 14 residues. V was clipped by 1 base and J by 0 bases, with 4 bases between them. The germline V gene has CDR1 SGHTA and CDR2 FQGTGA. CDR3 residues: CASSLSGSGNTIYF. DNA of the CDR3: TGTGCCAGCAGCTTAAGCGGCTCTGGAAACACCATATATTTT.

This chain links TRBV5-1 with TRBJ2-7; D might be TRBD2 (6 bases). Trimming pared 4 bases from V and 7 bases from J, leaving 21 bases between. The CDR3 covers 15 residues. Germline CDR1 reads SGHRS; CDR2 reads YFSETQ. The CDR3 sequence: CASSPGAGGLWEQYF. CDR3 nucleotides: TGCGCCAGCAGCCCCGGAGCAGGAGGGCTCTGGGAGCAGTACTTC.

The V call is TRBV28, the J call TRBJ1-2; 12 bases are shared with TRBD1. Trimming took 4 bases from V and 4 from J; bases not matched to a gene: 10. CDR1 is MDHEN, CDR2 SYDVKM, per germline. The CDR3 spans 17 residues. CDR3 in amino acids: CASSSPGTGGTVYGYTF. In DNA form, the CDR3 reads TGTGCCAGCAGTTCCCCCGGGACAGGGGGCACCGTCTATGGCTACACCTTC.

This sequence joins TRBV6-6 and TRBJ2-2, with D possibly matching TRBD2 (6 bases). The V and J ends lost 0 bases and 5 bases respectively, with 10 bases between them. The CDR3 contains 15 residues. CDR1 is MNHNY and CDR2 is SVGAGI in the germline V gene (reference sequence). CDR3 in DNA: TGTGCCAGCAGTTACTCGGGGGGTGGTACCGGGGAGCTGTTTTTT. It is translated as CASSYSGGGTGELFF.

The V call is TRBV19, the J call TRBJ1-5, with D uncertain. V shed 7 bases and J shed 1 base, with 14 bases lying between them. In germline, CDR1 is LNHDA, CDR2 SQIVND (reference sequence). CDR3 size: 15 residues. CDR3 in amino acids: CASILLAGSNQPQHF. Here the CDR3 DNA reads TGTGCCAGTATTCTATTAGCGGGGAGCAATCAGCCCCAGCATTTT.

The chain employs TRBV7-3 and TRBJ2-3; TRBD2 agrees at 8 bases. In germline, CDR1 is SGHTA, CDR2 FQGTGA. The CDR3 covers 14 residues. V shed 5 bases, J shed 2 bases, and the junction held 3 bases outside the gene matches. Written as DNA, the CDR3 is TGTGCCAGCAGCCCTAGCGGGTCCACAGATACGCAGTATTTT. Amino acid sequence: CASSPSGSTDTQYF.

Comment on this clone: The identical CDR3 is also encoded by other nucleotide sequences in the sample. J is TRBJ1-1 and V is TRBV5-1, with 9 bases matching TRBD1. The CDR3 length is 15 residues. Germline-derived CDR1 and CDR2 are SGHRS and YFSETQ. Germline trimming cut 0 bases from V and 1 base from J; bases unmatched to any gene: 1. The CDR3, as DNA: TGCGCCAGCAGCTTGGTGACAGGGGGGAACACTGAAGCTTTCTTT. Its protein is CASSLVTGGNTEAFF.

A word on this clone: Its ends do not fully match the called genes, so a read error is possible. This chain joins TRBV27 and TRBJ2-7; TRBD1 matches at 8 bases. Looked up from germline, CDR1 is MNHEY and CDR2 is SMNVEV (reference sequence). CDR3 length: 12 amino acids. In DNA, the CDR3 is TGTGCCAGCAGTTTAGGGCGGACAGGGTTGCACTTC. Protein: CASSLGRTGLHF.

The gene calls are TRBV4-3 and TRBJ2-7, with D possibly matching TRBD2 (7 bases). Germline V gene sequence: CDR1 LGHNA, CDR2 YSLEER. Trimming pared 3 bases from V and 7 bases from J, leaving 13 bases between. This CDR3 spans 13 amino acids. The CDR3 region is CASSHRRGGEQYF. DNA for the CDR3: TGCGCCAGCAGCCACCGGAGGGGGGGGGAGCAGTACTTC.

The rearrangement links TRBV28 to TRBJ1-2, with D hard to call. The germline V gene has CDR1 MDHEN and CDR2 SYDVKM. V was pared by 6 bases and J by 1 base, with 6 bases between. CDR3 length equals 12 residues. DNA of the CDR3: TGTGCCAGCAGGGAGGTTAACTATGGCTACACCTTC. Encoded protein: CASREVNYGYTF.